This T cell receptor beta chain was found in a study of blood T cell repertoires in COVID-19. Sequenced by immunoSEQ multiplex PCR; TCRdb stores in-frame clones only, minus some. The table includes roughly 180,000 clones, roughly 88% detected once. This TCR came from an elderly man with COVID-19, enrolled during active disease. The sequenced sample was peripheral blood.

CDR3 sequence (DNA): TGTGCCAGCAGTTGGGACAGGGATAATAGCGCTGAAGCTTTCTTT. Protein product: CASSWDRDNSAEAFF. J is TRBJ1-1 and V is TRBV27, with 9 bases aligning to TRBD1. CDR1 and CDR2 from the germline V gene are MNHEY and SMNVEV (reference sequence). There are 15 residues in the CDR3. J lost 6 bases, V lost 4 bases, and 9 bases had no gene match.